This T cell receptor (beta chain) was recorded in a study of cytomegalovirus exposure and HLA in healthy donors. The V and J ends lost 0 bases and 2 bases respectively, with 7 bases between them. Germline V gene data show CDR1 as SGHAT and CDR2 as FQNNGV. This CDR3 has 14 amino acids. These donors, healthy bone marrow donors, were studied. Findings and limits, study-wide: In a later analysis, specific HLA alleles were associated with 16,000 or so TCR beta sequences at a 0.05 false discovery rate. A later analysis showed HLA-associated TCR beta chains outstripping equally common others in clonal expansion.

Of note for this clone: Its antigen remains unknown.

60 Vbeta and 13 Jbeta primers were used in PCR. Measured with immunoSEQ multiplex PCR; TCRdb has only the in-frame clones, and not every one. The table lists 70,000 to 95,000 clones, roughly 83% of them singletons. The V and J genes are TRBV11-2 and TRBJ1-2; D is perhaps TRBD1 (6 bases). Sequencing was performed on PBMCs. The TCR was taken from a woman aged 40 to 55 in good health and CMV-seropositive. CDR3 DNA sequence: TGTGCCAGCAGCTTAGATACAGGGAACTATGGCTACACCTTC. Its translation is CASSLDTGNYGYTF.